These 17 T cell receptor beta chains originate from one sample sequenced in a study of blood T cell repertoires in COVID-19. The data were produced by immunoSEQ multiplex PCR, yet TCRdb's version contains in-frame clones alone and is incomplete. The sample consists of 110,000 to 150,000 clones, around 90% of them appearing once. Sequencing was performed on peripheral blood. The origin of the receptors is a man aged 65 to 79 with acute or convalescent COVID-19.

The V gene is TRBV7-8, the J gene TRBJ1-1; D perhaps matches TRBD1 (5 bases). This CDR3 contains 16 residues. V gave up 5 bases and J gave up 0 bases, with 16 bases separating them. Germline V gene data show CDR1 as SGHVS and CDR2 as FQNEAQ. The CDR3 protein is CASSLPGGSMNTEAFF. CDR3 DNA: TGTGCCAGCAGCCTCCCCGGGGGGAGCATGAACACTGAAGCTTTCTTT.

The CDR3 here is CASSFYQGSTNEKLFF. The CDR3 DNA follows: TGTGCCAGCAGCTTTTATCAGGGGTCAACTAATGAAAAACTGTTTTTT. The rearrangement links TRBV7-9 to TRBJ1-4; D is possibly TRBD1 (6 bases). Trimming removed 3 bases at V and 0 bases at J, with 11 bases between. Per germline, CDR1 SEHNR and CDR2 FQNEAQ (reference sequence). The CDR3 runs to 16 residues.

The chain uses TRBV3-1 (or the pseudogene TRBV3-2) and TRBJ1-1; 12 nucleotides line up with TRBD1. This CDR3 is built from 15 residues. Germline CDR1 and CDR2: LGHDT and YNNKEL (reference sequence). V lost 8 bases and J lost 3; bases outside the gene matches: 7. CDR3 in amino acids: CASEPGQGAHTEAFF. DNA of the CDR3: TGTGCCAGCGAACCGGGACAGGGGGCCCACACTGAAGCTTTCTTT.

This clone was found a few times. The chain couples TRBV5-1 to TRBJ1-6, with D perhaps TRBD1 (6 bases). The CDR3 spans 15 residues. Trimming pared 0 bases from V and 5 bases from J, leaving 9 bases between. CDR1 and CDR2 (germline): SGHRS, YFSETQ. The CDR3 sequence is CASSLGQGNNSPLHF. CDR3 bases: TGCGCCAGCAGCTTGGGCCAGGGGAATAATTCACCCCTCCACTTT.

This clone was recorded once. The chain couples TRBV28 to TRBJ1-5; TRBD1 agrees at 11 bases. The CDR3 is made up of 15 amino acids. Germline CDR1 reads MDHEN; CDR2 reads SYDVKM. V was clipped by 7 bases and J by 5 bases; unmatched bases: 7. The CDR3 loop is CASKPGTGGDQPQHF. CDR3 nucleotide sequence: TGTGCCAGCAAACCCGGGACAGGGGGGGATCAGCCCCAGCATTTT.

V gene TRBV29-1 combines with J gene TRBJ2-5, with D perhaps TRBD2 (5 bases). V was trimmed by 7 bases and J by 7 bases, leaving 19 bases between them. Germline lookup yields CDR1 SQVTM and CDR2 ANQGSEA. The CDR3 covers 13 residues. The CDR3 region has the DNA TGCAGCGCTTCCAGCAGCGGAGGCGGGACCCAGTACTTC. This codes for CSASSSGGGTQYF.

V is TRBV10-3 and J is TRBJ2-5; maybe TRBD2 (5 bases). Germline values: CDR1 ENHRY, CDR2 SYGVKD. Trimming took off 10 bases at V and 5 bases at J, with 11 bases between the two ends. The CDR3 spans 11 residues. The CDR3 DNA is TGTGCCACCGGGGTAGGGGAGACCCAGTACTTC. Encoded protein: CATGVGETQYF.

The V and J genes are TRBV6-1 and TRBJ1-2, with TRBD1 matching 7 bases. Germline V CDR1 and CDR2: MNHNS, SASEGT. V lost 1 base and J lost 6; bases outside the gene matches: 5. The CDR3 consists of 14 residues. For the CDR3, the DNA is TGTGCCAGCAGTGAAGTGGCAGGGGGTCATGGCTACACCTTC. This codes for CASSEVAGGHGYTF.

V gene TRBV7-9 combines with J gene TRBJ1-1; weak D call: TRBD1 (6 bases). The CDR3 is made up of 14 amino acids. From germline, CDR1 is SEHNR and CDR2 FQNEAQ (reference sequence). Trimming cost V 3 bases and J 4 bases, with 12 bases left between them. CDR3 residues: CASSFTGSSTEAFF. CDR3 nucleotides: TGTGCCAGCAGCTTTACAGGGAGTAGCACTGAAGCTTTCTTT.

The chain couples TRBV5-8 to TRBJ2-3; TRBD2 aligns across 15 bases. The CDR3 contains 18 residues. Germline V CDR1 and CDR2: SGHTS, YDEGEE. Trimming cost V 3 bases and J 0 bases; bases outside gene matches: 5. In nucleotides, the CDR3 is TGTGCCAGCAGCTCCGGACTAGCGGGGGGGCGTAGCACAGATACGCAGTATTTT. Residues: CASSSGLAGGRSTDTQYF.

J is TRBJ1-2 and V is TRBV28; the D is unclear. The CDR3 runs to 13 residues. Trimming took 3 bases from V and 7 from J, leaving 12 bases between them. Germline lookup yields CDR1 MDHEN and CDR2 SYDVKM. The CDR3 region is CASSFRAGVGYTF. As DNA, the CDR3 is TGTGCCAGCAGTTTTCGAGCCGGGGTTGGCTACACCTTC.

Only one count was recorded for this clone. J is TRBJ2-7 and V is TRBV27; TRBD2 aligns across 16 bases. Germline-derived CDR1 and CDR2 are MNHEY and SMNVEV (reference sequence). The CDR3 has 19 amino acids. The junction had 8 bases not matched to a gene; V was cut back by 0 bases and J by 3 bases. This CDR3 reads CASSLSGLAGGGALYEQYF. DNA of the CDR3: TGTGCCAGCAGTTTATCGGGACTAGCGGGAGGGGGGGCCCTCTACGAGCAGTACTTC.

The V call is TRBV15, the J call TRBJ2-7, with D tentatively TRBD2 (6 bases). The CDR3 is 15 amino acids. The germline CDR1 and CDR2 sequences are LNHNV and YYDKDF (reference sequence). V lost 0 bases to trimming and J lost 3 bases, with 12 bases between them. The DNA for the CDR3 is TGTGCCACCAGCAGAGATCGGGGACTGAACTACGAGCAGTACTTC. Translation gives CATSRDRGLNYEQYF.

The chain combines TRBV5-6 with TRBJ2-1; maybe TRBD2 (5 bases). Trimming removed 5 bases from V and 6 bases from J, with 15 bases in between. The CDR3 extends over 14 amino acids. From germline, CDR1 is SGHDT and CDR2 YYEEEE. The CDR3 region is CASRLGGGLNEQFF. CDR3 DNA sequence: TGTGCCAGCAGACTAGGCGGAGGCCTCAATGAGCAGTTCTTC.

The chain has TRBV2 and TRBJ1-5; 7 bases align to TRBD1. Germline loops: CDR1 SNHLY, CDR2 FYNNEI. The CDR3 extends over 15 amino acids. Germline trimming cut 6 bases from V and 6 bases from J; bases unmatched to any gene: 11. This CDR3 is CASRGLGGSIQPQHF. The CDR3 coding sequence is TGTGCCAGCAGGGGATTAGGGGGCTCGATTCAGCCCCAGCATTTT.

As regards this clone: Other nucleotide sequences from this sample produce the same CDR3. The V call is TRBV6-5, the J call TRBJ1-4; TRBD1 matches 11 bases. The germline V gene has CDR1 MNHEY and CDR2 SVGAGI. The CDR3 runs to 15 residues. The V gene end was trimmed by 4 bases and the J gene end by 7 bases; junction bases not matched to a gene: 5. CDR3 sequence: CASSSPGQGVEKLFF. As DNA, the CDR3 is TGTGCCAGCAGTTCCCCGGGACAGGGGGTTGAAAAACTGTTTTTT.

The gene calls are TRBV19 and TRBJ1-2; D unresolved. With 9 bases removed from V and 6 bases from J, the gap between germline ends came to 20 bases. Germline loops: CDR1 LNHDA, CDR2 SQIVND (reference sequence). The CDR3 contains 14 residues. The CDR3 region is CASGSWRATDGYTF. The CDR3 DNA sequence: TGTGCCAGCGGCTCGTGGAGGGCAACGGATGGCTACACCTTC.